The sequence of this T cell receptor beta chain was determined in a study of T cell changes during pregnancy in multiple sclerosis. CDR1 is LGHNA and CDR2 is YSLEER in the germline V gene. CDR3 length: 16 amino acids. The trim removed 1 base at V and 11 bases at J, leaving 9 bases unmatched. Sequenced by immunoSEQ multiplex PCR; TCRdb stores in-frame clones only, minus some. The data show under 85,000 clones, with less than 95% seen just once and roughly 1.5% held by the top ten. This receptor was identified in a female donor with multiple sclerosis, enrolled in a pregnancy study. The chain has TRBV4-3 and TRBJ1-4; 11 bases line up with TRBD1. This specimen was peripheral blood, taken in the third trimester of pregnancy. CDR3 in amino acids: CASSQGLGQGGGKLFF. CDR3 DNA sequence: TGCGCCAGCAGCCAAGGGTTGGGACAGGGGGGTGGGAAACTGTTTTTT.